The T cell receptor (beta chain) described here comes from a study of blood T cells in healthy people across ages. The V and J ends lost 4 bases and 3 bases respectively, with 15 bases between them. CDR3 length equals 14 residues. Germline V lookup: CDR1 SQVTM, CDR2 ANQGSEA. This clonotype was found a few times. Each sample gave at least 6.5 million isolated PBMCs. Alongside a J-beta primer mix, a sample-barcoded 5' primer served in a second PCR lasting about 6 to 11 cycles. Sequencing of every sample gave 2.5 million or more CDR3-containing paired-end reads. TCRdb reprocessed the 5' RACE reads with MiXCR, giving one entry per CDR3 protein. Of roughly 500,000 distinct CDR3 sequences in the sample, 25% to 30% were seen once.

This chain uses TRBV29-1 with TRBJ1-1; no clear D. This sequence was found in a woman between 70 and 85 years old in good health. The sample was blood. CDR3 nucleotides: TGCAGCGTTGTACCGGGGAATCCAGACACTGAAGCTTTCTTT. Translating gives CSVVPGNPDTEAFF.